One and the same sample provided the 3 T cell receptor beta chains below, sequenced in a study of cytomegalovirus exposure and HLA in healthy donors. PCR primers comprised 60 Vbeta and 13 Jbeta primers. The method was immunoSEQ multiplex PCR; TCRdb's version includes in-frame clones alone and lacks a portion of them. The data show 95,000 to 100,000 clones, under 85% seen once. The sequenced sample was PBMCs. These receptors were obtained from a woman between 40 and 55 years old in good health and CMV-seronegative.

The rearrangement joins TRBV9 to TRBJ2-7, with 13 bases matching TRBD2. V shed 0 bases and J 1 base; nucleotides not matched to a gene: 4. In germline, CDR1 is SGDLS, CDR2 YYNGEE. This CDR3 is 17 amino acids long. The CDR3 DNA is TGTGCCAGCAGCGTAGGGGGGACTAGCGGGACGTCCTACGAGCAGTACTTC. This gives the protein CASSVGGTSGTSYEQYF.

The CDR3 is CASRLERGGTYEQYF. CDR3 DNA: TGTGCCAGCAGATTAGAGCGGGGGGGGACCTACGAGCAGTACTTC. The chain employs TRBV6-5 and TRBJ2-7; 10 bases are shared with TRBD2. CDR3 length: 15 residues. J gave up 2 bases and V 6 bases, and 7 bases lay outside the gene matches. Looked up from germline, CDR1 is MNHEY and CDR2 is SVGAGI.

The rearrangement links TRBV6-6 to TRBJ2-1, with a weak D call TRBD2 (7 bases). V lost 6 bases to trimming and J lost 10 bases, with 22 bases between them. The CDR3 has 15 residues. Looked up from germline, CDR1 is MNHNY and CDR2 is SVGAGI (reference sequence). The CDR3 nucleotides read TGTGCCAGCAGGAGGGGGGGCCTGGAACAATTCGAGCAGTTCTTC. It codes for CASRRGGLEQFEQFF.